This entry concerns a single TCR beta chain. The data were taken from a study of control samples from healthy donors and cancer patients. Profiling relied on immunoSEQ multiplex PCR, and the TCRdb table lists in-frame clones only, not all of them. The table shows about 94,000 clones, with 90% occurring only once. Germline assignment: CDR1 SQVTM and CDR2 ANQGSEA. V was pared by 4 bases and J by 3 bases, with 6 bases between. The CDR3 has 11 residues. V and J are TRBV29-1 and TRBJ1-2; no firm D call. Sequenced: blood. The clonotype originates from a woman aged 18 to 35 in good health. For the CDR3, the DNA is TGCAGCGTTGGGGCAGACTATGGCTACACCTTC. The encoded protein is CSVGADYGYTF.